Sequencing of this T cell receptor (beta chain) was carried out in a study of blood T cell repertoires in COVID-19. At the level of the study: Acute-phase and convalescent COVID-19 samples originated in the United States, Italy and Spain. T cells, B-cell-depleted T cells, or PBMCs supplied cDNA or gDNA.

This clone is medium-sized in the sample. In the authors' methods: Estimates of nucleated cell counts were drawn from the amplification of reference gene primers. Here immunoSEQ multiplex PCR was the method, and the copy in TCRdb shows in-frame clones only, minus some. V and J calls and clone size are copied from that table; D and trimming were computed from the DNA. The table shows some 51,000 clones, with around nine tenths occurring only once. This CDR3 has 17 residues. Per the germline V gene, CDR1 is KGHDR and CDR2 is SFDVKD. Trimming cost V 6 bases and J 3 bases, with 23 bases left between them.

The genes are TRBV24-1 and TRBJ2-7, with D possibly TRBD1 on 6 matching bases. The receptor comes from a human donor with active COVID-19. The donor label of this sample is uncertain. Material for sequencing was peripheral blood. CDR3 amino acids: CATSSRDNLPSHYEQYF. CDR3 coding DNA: TGTGCCACCAGTTCCCGGGACAACCTTCCTTCCCACTACGAGCAGTACTTC.